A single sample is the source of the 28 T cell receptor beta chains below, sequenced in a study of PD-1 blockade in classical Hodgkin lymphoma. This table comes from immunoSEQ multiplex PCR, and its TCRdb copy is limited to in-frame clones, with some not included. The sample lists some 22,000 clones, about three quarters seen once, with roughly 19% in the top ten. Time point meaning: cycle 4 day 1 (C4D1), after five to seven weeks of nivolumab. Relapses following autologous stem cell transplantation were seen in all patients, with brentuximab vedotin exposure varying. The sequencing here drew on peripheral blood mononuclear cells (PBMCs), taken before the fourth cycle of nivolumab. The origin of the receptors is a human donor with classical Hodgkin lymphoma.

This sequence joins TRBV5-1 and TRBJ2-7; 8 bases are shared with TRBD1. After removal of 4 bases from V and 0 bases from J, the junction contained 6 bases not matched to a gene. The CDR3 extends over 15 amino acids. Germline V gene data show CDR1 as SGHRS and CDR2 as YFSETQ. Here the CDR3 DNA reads TGCGCCAGCAGCGATACAGGGGGGAGCTCCTACGAGCAGTACTTC. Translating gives CASSDTGGSSYEQYF.

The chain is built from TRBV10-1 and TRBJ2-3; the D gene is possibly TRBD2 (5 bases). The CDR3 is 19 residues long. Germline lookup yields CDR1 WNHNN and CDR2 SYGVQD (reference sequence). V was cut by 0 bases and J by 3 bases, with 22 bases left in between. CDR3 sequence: CASSESPPASSLGTDTQYF. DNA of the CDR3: TGCGCCAGCAGTGAGTCCCCCCCTGCTAGCAGTTTGGGTACAGATACGCAGTATTTT.

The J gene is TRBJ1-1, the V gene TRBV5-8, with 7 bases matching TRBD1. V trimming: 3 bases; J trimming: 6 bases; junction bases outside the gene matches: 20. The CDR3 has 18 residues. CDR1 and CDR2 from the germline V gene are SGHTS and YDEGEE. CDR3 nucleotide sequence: TGTGCCAGCAGCTCGATGTTGGCGGAGACAGGGCCATGGCCTGAAGCTTTCTTT. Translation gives CASSSMLAETGPWPEAFF.

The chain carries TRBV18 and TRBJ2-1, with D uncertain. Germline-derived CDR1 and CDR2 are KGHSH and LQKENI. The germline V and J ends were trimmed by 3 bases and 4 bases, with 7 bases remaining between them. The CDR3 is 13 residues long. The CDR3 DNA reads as TGTGCCAGCTCACCGGAGCAGTACAATGAGCAGTTCTTC. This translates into CASSPEQYNEQFF.

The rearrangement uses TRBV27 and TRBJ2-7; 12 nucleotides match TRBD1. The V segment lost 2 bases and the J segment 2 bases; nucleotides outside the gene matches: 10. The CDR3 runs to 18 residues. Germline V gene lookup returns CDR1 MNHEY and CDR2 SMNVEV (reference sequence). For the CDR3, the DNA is TGTGCCAGCAGTTTAACGCCTGCGGGACAGGGGGCGACCTACGAGCAGTACTTC. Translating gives CASSLTPAGQGATYEQYF.

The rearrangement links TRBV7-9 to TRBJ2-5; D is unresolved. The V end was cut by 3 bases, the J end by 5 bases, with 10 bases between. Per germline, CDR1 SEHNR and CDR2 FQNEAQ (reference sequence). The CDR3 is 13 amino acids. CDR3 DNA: TGTGCCAGCAGCTTTTTGGGTGGGGAGACCCAGTACTTC. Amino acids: CASSFLGGETQYF.

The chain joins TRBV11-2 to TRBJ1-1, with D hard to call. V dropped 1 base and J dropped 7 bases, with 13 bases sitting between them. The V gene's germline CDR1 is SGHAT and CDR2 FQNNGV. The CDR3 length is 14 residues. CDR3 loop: CASSLASAAREAFF. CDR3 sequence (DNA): TGTGCCAGCAGCTTAGCTTCGGCAGCCCGTGAAGCTTTCTTT.

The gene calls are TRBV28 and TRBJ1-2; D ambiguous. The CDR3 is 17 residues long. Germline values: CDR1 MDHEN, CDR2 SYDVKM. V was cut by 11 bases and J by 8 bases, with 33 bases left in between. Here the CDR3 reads CAAVRSSSGRNSRGYTF. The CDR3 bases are TGTGCCGCAGTAAGGTCATCATCGGGCCGCAACTCCAGAGGCTACACCTTC.

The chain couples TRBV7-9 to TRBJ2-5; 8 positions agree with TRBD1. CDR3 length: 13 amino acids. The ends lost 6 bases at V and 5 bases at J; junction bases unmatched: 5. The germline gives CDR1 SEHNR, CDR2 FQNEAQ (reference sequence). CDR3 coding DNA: TGTGCCAGCAGAAGGACAGGGAGGGAGACCCAGTACTTC. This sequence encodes CASRRTGRETQYF.

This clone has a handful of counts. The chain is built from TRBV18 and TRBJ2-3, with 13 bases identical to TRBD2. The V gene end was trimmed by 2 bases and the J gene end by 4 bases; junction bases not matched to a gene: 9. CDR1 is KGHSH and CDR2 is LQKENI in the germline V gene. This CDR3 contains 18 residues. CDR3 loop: CASSPTFRLAGGSDTQYF. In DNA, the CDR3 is TGTGCCAGCTCACCAACCTTTCGACTAGCGGGAGGTTCAGATACGCAGTATTTT.

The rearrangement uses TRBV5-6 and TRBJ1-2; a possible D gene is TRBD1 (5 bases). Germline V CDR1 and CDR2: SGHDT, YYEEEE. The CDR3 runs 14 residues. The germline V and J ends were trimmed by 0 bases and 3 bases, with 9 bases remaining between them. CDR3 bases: TGTGCCAGCAGCTTGGTTGGGGGGTACTATGGCTACACCTTC. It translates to CASSLVGGYYGYTF.

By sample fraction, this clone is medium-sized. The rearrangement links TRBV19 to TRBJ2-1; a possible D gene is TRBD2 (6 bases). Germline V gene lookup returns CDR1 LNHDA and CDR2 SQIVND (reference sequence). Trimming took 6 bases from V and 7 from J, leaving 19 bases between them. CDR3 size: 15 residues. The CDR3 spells CASSPSSAGWNEQFF. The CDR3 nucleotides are TGTGCCAGTAGCCCGTCCTCGGCGGGGTGGAATGAGCAGTTCTTC.

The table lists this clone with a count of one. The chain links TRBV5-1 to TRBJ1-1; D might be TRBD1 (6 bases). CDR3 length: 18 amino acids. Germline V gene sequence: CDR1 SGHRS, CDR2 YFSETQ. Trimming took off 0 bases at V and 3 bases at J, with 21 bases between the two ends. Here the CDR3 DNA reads TGCGCCAGCAGCTTGGGATTAGGGGGAACTGGTCGGGACACTGAAGCTTTCTTT. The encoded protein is CASSLGLGGTGRDTEAFF.

The CDR3 reads CASRRQSSNEKLFF. CDR3 nucleotides: TGTGCCAGCAGACGACAGTCTTCTAATGAAAAACTGTTTTTT. The gene calls are TRBV7-9 and TRBJ1-4; a weak D match, TRBD1 (5 bases). Trimming shortened V by 6 bases and J by 3 bases, and 11 bases separated the two germline ends. This CDR3 contains 14 residues. Germline-derived CDR1 and CDR2 are SEHNR and FQNEAQ (reference sequence).

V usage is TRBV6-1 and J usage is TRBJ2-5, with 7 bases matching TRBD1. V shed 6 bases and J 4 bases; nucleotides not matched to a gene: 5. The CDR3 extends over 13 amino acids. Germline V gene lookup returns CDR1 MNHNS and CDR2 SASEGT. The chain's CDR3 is CASRRQGRETQYF. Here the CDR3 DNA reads TGTGCCAGCAGGAGACAGGGTCGAGAGACCCAGTACTTC.

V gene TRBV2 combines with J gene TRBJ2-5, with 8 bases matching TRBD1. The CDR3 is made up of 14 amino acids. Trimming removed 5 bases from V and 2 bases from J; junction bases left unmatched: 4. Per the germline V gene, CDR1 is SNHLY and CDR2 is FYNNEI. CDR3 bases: TGTGCCAGCAGTACTGGGACAGGACAAGAGACCCAGTACTTC. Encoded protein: CASSTGTGQETQYF.

CDR3 DNA sequence: TGTGCCAGCAGAACCCTCGGGGGTAGAGAGACCCAGTACTTC. This encodes CASRTLGGRETQYF. The chain is built from TRBV6-6 and TRBJ2-5; D is possibly TRBD2 (6 bases). The CDR3 totals 14 residues. CDR1 and CDR2 from the germline V gene are MNHNY and SVGAGI (reference sequence). V was shortened by 6 bases and J by 4 bases, with 15 bases between the two germline ends.

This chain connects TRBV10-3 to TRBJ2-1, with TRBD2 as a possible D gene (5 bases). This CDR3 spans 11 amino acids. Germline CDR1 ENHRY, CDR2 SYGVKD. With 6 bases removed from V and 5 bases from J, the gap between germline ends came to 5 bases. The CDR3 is CAIREDNEQFF. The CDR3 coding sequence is TGTGCCATCAGGGAGGACAATGAGCAGTTCTTC.

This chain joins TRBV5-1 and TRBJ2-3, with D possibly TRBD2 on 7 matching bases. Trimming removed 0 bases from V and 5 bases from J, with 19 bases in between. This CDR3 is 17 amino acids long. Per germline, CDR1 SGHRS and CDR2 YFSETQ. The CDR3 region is CASSLVAGAIQGDTQYF. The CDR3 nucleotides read TGCGCCAGCAGCTTGGTTGCGGGAGCCATACAGGGAGATACGCAGTATTTT.

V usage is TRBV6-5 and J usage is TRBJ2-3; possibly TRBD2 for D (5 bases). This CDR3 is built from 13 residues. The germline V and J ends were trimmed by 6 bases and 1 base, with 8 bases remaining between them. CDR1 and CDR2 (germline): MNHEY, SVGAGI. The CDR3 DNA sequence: TGTGCCAGCAGACCCGGGGGCACAGATACGCAGTATTTT. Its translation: CASRPGGTDTQYF.

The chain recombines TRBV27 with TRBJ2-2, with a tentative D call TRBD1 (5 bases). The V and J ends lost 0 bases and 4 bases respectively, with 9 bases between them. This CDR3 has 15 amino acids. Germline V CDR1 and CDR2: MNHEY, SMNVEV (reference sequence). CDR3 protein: CASSLSAGITGELFF. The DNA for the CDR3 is TGTGCCAGCAGTTTATCGGCAGGGATCACCGGGGAGCTGTTTTTT.

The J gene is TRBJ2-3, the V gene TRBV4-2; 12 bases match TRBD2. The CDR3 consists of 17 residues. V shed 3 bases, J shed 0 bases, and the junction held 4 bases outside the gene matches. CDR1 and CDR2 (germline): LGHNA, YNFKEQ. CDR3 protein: CASSQRLAGVSTDTQYF. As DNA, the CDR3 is TGTGCCAGCAGCCAGAGACTAGCGGGAGTGAGCACAGATACGCAGTATTTT.

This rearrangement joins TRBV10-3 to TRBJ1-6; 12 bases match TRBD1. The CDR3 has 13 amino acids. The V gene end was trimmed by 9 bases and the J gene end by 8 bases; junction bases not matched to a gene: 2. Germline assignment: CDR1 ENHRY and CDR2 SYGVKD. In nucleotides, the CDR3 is TGTGCCATGGGACAGGGGGCTGATTCACCCCTCCACTTT. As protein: CAMGQGADSPLHF.

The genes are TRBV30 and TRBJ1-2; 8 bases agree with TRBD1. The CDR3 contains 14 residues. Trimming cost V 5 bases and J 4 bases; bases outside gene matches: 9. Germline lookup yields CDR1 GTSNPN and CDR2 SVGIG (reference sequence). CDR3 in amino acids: CAWSGQGGPYGYTF. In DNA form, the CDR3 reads TGTGCCTGGTCCGGACAGGGAGGTCCCTATGGCTACACCTTC.

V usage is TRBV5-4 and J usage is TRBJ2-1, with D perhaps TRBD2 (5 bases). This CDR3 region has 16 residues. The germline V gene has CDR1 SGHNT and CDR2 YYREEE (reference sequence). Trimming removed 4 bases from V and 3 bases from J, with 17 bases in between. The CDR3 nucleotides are TGTGCCAGCAGCCTCCGAGCTGCGGGCCTCTACAATGAGCAGTTCTTC. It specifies CASSLRAAGLYNEQFF.

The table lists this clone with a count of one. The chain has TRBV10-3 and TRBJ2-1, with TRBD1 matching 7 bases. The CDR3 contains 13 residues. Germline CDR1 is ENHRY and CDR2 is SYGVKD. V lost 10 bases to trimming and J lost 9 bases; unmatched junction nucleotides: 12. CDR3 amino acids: CATGQATVGEQFF. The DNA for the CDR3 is TGTGCCACCGGACAGGCCACGGTGGGTGAGCAGTTCTTC.

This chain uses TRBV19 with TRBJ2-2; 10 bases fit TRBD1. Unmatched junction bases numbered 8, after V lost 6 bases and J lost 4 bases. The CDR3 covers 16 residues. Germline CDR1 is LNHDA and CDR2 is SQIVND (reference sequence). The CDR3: CASSHDRGRGTGELFF. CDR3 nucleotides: TGTGCCAGTAGCCATGACAGGGGGCGAGGCACCGGGGAGCTGTTTTTT.

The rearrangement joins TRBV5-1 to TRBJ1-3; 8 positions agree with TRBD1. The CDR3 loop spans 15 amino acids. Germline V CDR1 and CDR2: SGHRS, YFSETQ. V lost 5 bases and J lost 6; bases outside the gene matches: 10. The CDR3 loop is CASRPTTGDVNTIYF. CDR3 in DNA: TGCGCCAGCAGGCCGACGACAGGGGACGTAAACACCATATATTTT.